This T cell receptor (beta chain) is from a study of cytomegalovirus exposure and HLA in healthy donors. Across the study: Samples from HLA-typed donors yielded about 80 million unique TCRs in an early data release.

As to this clone: Antigen: not known.

PCR used 60 Vbeta primers and 13 Jbeta primers. Sequencing used immunoSEQ multiplex PCR; TCRdb keeps in-frame clones, though not all of them. Counted here are about 170,000 clones, 70% to 85% occurring once; the ten biggest clones make up approximately 1.3%. Overall study findings and caveats: Later on, analysis showed that most CMV-associated TCR beta chains appeared to be HLA-restricted. As a later analysis revealed, the rate of TCR association differed by HLA locus, with DRB1 most and HLA-C fewest. Fewer N-insertions than the roughly 630-donor mean were reportedly shown by an Asian-associated ancestry cluster in a later analysis.

The CDR3 extends over 14 amino acids. V was pared by 0 bases and J by 2 bases, with 8 bases between. CDR1 is SGHRS and CDR2 is YFSETQ in the germline V gene. Specimen: PBMCs. This chain joins TRBV5-1 and TRBJ1-2; D not resolved. The source of this sequence is a woman aged 25 to 39 in good health and CMV-seropositive. DNA for the CDR3: TGCGCCAGCAGCTTGGCACAGCCCAACTATGGCTACACCTTC. Its protein is CASSLAQPNYGYTF.